This is a list of T cell receptor beta chains from one sample in a study of human T cells and chemical hapten exposure. TCRdb reanalysed the RACE reads using MiXCR and keeps one entry per CDR3 protein. Of fewer than 40,000 distinct CDR3 sequences in the sample, approximately 11% were seen once. Material: whole blood, obtained in connection with sensitization to the hapten diphenylcyclopropenone (DPC). The source is a woman aged 40 to 55 with alopecia areata. Some clones in this sample may be carry-over from other donors' samples. The CDR3 runs from the conserved cysteine through the conserved F or W. A D gene is named only where the DNA matches it firmly. The size of a clone is reported for some rows only, either as once, few or many, or as a class for expanded clones.

size,D,J,V,CDR3,DNA
many,TRBD1,TRBJ1-2,TRBV6-2/TRBV6-3,CASINRGQDYGYTF,TGTGCCAGCATCAACAGGGGGCAGGACTATGGCTACACCTTC
many,NA,TRBJ2-1,TRBV7-9,CASSLAEVDPPIF,TGTGCCAGCAGCTTAGCAGAGGTTGACCCCCCGATCTTC
few,NA,TRBJ2-3,TRBV4-3,CASSQDIGIDTQYF,TGCGCCAGCAGCCAAGATATCGGAATAGATACGCAGTATTTT
few,TRBD1,TRBJ2-1,TRBV28,CASSLHADRVIVFF,TGTGCCAGCAGTTTACATGCCGACAGGGTCATTGTGTTCTTC
many,NA,TRBJ1-5,TRBV28,CASTVLNQPQHF,TGTGCCAGCACGGTCCTCAATCAGCCCCAGCATTTT
few,NA,TRBJ1-1,TRBV10-3,CAIRDATLNTEAFF,TGTGCCATCAGGGACGCAACCTTGAACACTGAAGCTTTCTTT
many,NA,TRBJ1-2,TRBV7-9,CASSLRTDSLRYTF,TGTGCCAGCAGCTTACGTACAGACTCTCTCCGCTACACCTTC
many,NA,TRBJ1-2,TRBV3-1,CASSTLTGGDGYTF,TGTGCCAGCAGCACACTGACAGGCGGTGATGGCTACACCTTC
NA,NA,TRBJ1-1,TRBV3-1,CASSQDLEGAFF,TGTGCCAGCAGCCAAGATCTGGAGGGAGCTTTCTTT
many,NA,TRBJ1-6,TRBV20-1,CSAPALGYNSPLHF,TGCAGTGCTCCGGCCCTGGGGTATAATTCACCCCTCCACTTT
few,NA,TRBJ1-5,TRBV28,CASSPTSGSNQPQHF,TGTGCCAGCAGTCCTACCTCAGGGTCCAATCAGCCCCAGCATTTT
few,TRBD1,TRBJ1-1,TRBV29-1,CSGIGQGNTEAFF,TGCAGCGGGATTGGACAGGGAAACACTGAAGCTTTCTTT
many,TRBD1,TRBJ2-7,TRBV5-1,CASSLRTGQGAYEQYF,TGCGCCAGCAGCTTGCGTACGGGACAGGGGGCCTACGAGCAGTACTTC
NA,NA,TRBJ1-2,TRBV29-1,CSVEETVGGYGYTF,TGCAGCGTTGAAGAAACGGTAGGAGGATATGGCTACACCTTC
many,NA,TRBJ1-4,TRBV10-3,CAIGPGGTLFF,TGTGCCATCGGTCCCGGGGGTACACTGTTTTTT
NA,TRBD2,TRBJ2-7,TRBV29-1,CSVIAGSSYEQYF,TGCAGCGTAATAGCGGGAAGCTCCTACGAGCAGTACTTC
NA,NA,TRBJ1-1,TRBV10-3,CATRDGANTEAFF,TGTGCCACCAGAGATGGGGCGAACACTGAAGCTTTCTTT
many,TRBD1,TRBJ1-1,TRBV5-1,CASSLAQGAGNTEAFF,TGCGCCAGCAGCTTGGCCCAGGGGGCGGGGAACACTGAAGCTTTCTTT
NA,TRBD1,TRBJ2-7,TRBV20-1,CSFGTGAYEQYF,TGCAGTTTTGGGACAGGTGCCTACGAGCAGTACTTC
many,NA,TRBJ2-7,TRBV7-2,CASSLGLGEQYF,TGTGCCAGCAGCTTGGGACTTGGGGAGCAGTACTTC
many,NA,TRBJ1-4,TRBV7-8,CASSLGGGEKLFF,TGTGCCAGCAGCCTTGGAGGGGGTGAAAAACTGTTTTTT
many,NA,TRBJ1-2,TRBV6-6,CASVPGAGPNYGYTF,TGTGCCAGCGTGCCGGGGGCAGGCCCTAACTATGGCTACACCTTC
few,NA,TRBJ1-2,TRBV6-2/TRBV6-3,CASSLDGLRGYTF,TGTGCCAGCAGCCTTGACGGGCTCAGAGGCTACACCTTC
many,NA,TRBJ2-1,TRBV28,CASSSPEETARDEQFF,TGTGCCAGCAGTTCCCCCGAGGAGACGGCAAGGGATGAGCAGTTCTTC
few,NA,TRBJ2-1,TRBV27,CASSRTGGAWDEQFF,TGTGCCAGCAGTCGGACAGGAGGGGCTTGGGATGAGCAGTTCTTC
few,NA,TRBJ2-7,TRBV28,CASRSHVGTYEQYF,TGTGCCAGCAGGAGTCACGTAGGAACCTACGAGCAGTACTTC
NA,TRBD1,TRBJ2-5,TRBV28,CASRAGGQETQYF,TGTGCCAGCAGGGCAGGGGGTCAAGAGACCCAGTACTTC
NA,NA,TRBJ1-1,TRBV29-1,CSVEGLRKNTEAFF,TGCAGCGTTGAGGGGCTCAGAAAGAACACTGAAGCTTTCTTT
NA,NA,TRBJ2-5,TRBV28,CASSLPAGYGTQYF,TGTGCCAGCAGTTTGCCGGCAGGGTACGGGACCCAGTACTTC
few,TRBD1,TRBJ1-1,TRBV4-1,CASSQRGHDTEAFF,TGCGCCAGCAGCCAAAGGGGGCATGACACTGAAGCTTTCTTT
many,NA,TRBJ1-1,TRBV29-1,CSVGRANTEAFF,TGCAGCGTTGGGCGGGCGAACACTGAAGCTTTCTTT
few,TRBD2,TRBJ2-3,TRBV29-1,CSVRGRSTDTQYF,TGCAGCGTTCGCGGGAGGAGCACAGATACGCAGTATTTT
few,NA,TRBJ2-1,TRBV28,CASSLRGRSNEQFF,TGTGCCAGCAGTTTAAGAGGGAGAAGCAATGAGCAGTTCTTC
many,NA,TRBJ2-5,TRBV7-8,CASSLMRGETQYF,TGTGCCAGCAGCTTAATGCGCGGGGAGACCCAGTACTTC
NA,NA,TRBJ2-5,TRBV3-1,CASSQDWTFQETQYF,TGTGCCAGCAGCCAAGACTGGACATTCCAAGAGACCCAGTACTTC
few,TRBD1,TRBJ2-3,TRBV28,CASEGVHGDRGPDTQYF,TGTGCCAGCGAAGGGGTTCACGGGGACAGGGGTCCAGATACGCAGTATTTT
NA,NA,TRBJ1-3,TRBV7-2,CASSFYGIENTIYF,TGTGCCAGCAGCTTTTACGGGATCGAAAACACCATATATTTT
few,NA,TRBJ2-7,TRBV27,CASSLSSPDEQYF,TGTGCCAGCAGTTTATCGTCGCCCGACGAGCAGTACTTC
NA,NA,TRBJ2-1,TRBV5-5,CASSLALEGNEQFF,TGTGCCAGCAGCTTGGCCCTAGAAGGGAATGAGCAGTTCTTC
NA,TRBD1,TRBJ2-1,TRBV5-1,CASSLSGGDYNEQFF,TGTGCCAGCAGCTTGTCAGGGGGCGACTACAATGAGCAGTTCTTC
NA,NA,TRBJ2-3,TRBV30,CAWSVQADTQYF,TGTGCCTGGAGTGTCCAGGCAGATACGCAGTATTTT
few,NA,TRBJ2-3,TRBV4-3,CASSRLSGDTQYF,TGCGCCAGCAGTCGGTTGAGCGGAGATACGCAGTATTTT
many,NA,TRBJ2-5,TRBV10-2,CASGTGSPETQYF,TGCGCCAGCGGAACAGGGTCCCCAGAGACCCAGTACTTC
many,NA,TRBJ2-1,TRBV7-9,CASSLGIGATDSYNEQFF,TGTGCCAGCAGCTTAGGAATCGGGGCGACGGACTCCTACAATGAGCAGTTCTTC
NA,TRBD2,TRBJ2-1,TRBV3-1,CASSPSGRPYNEQFF,TGTGCCAGCAGCCCGAGCGGGAGGCCCTACAATGAGCAGTTCTTC
few,NA,TRBJ2-7,TRBV7-2,CASSLTDIYEQYF,TGTGCCAGCAGCTTGACCGACATCTACGAGCAGTACTTC
many,NA,TRBJ1-4,TRBV27,CASSPGGRGINEKLFF,TGTGCCAGCAGTCCCGGGGGCAGGGGTATTAATGAAAAACTGTTTTTT
many,NA,TRBJ2-1,TRBV3-1,CASSLLSSYNEQFF,TGTGCCAGCAGCCTTCTCAGCTCCTACAATGAGCAGTTCTTC
NA,NA,TRBJ1-1,TRBV28,CASSNPPRDTEAFF,TGTGCCAGCAGCAACCCTCCGAGGGACACTGAAGCTTTCTTT
many,TRBD1,TRBJ2-7,TRBV28,CASSTPGQGDF,TGTGCCAGCAGTACCCCGGGACAGGGGGACTTC
NA,TRBD2,TRBJ2-3,TRBV20-1,CSADSGGATDTQYF,TGCAGTGCTGATAGCGGGGGGGCGACAGATACGCAGTATTTT
NA,NA,TRBJ2-7,TRBV27,CASSLRSPRGEQYF,TGTGCCAGCAGTTTGCGTAGTCCCCGGGGCGAGCAGTACTTC
many,TRBD2,TRBJ2-7,TRBV29-1,CSVLGLAGWAEQYF,TGCAGCGTTCTCGGACTAGCGGGATGGGCCGAGCAGTACTTC
many,NA,TRBJ2-7,TRBV6-2/TRBV6-3,CASSWASSYEQYF,TGTGCCAGCTCGTGGGCTAGCTCCTACGAGCAGTACTTC
NA,NA,TRBJ2-1,TRBV28,CASSRGGGSYNEQFF,TGTGCCAGCAGCCGCGGGGGCGGGTCCTACAATGAGCAGTTCTTC
many,NA,TRBJ2-1,TRBV24-1,CATSELRDSNEQFF,TGTGCCACCAGTGAACTCCGGGACTCCAATGAGCAGTTCTTC
many,TRBD1,TRBJ1-5,TRBV2,CASSEGGQFNQPQHF,TGTGCCAGCAGTGAAGGGGGACAGTTCAATCAGCCCCAGCATTTT